The clone carrying this T cell receptor beta chain appeared a few times. Its antigen remains unknown. CDR1 and CDR2 from the germline V gene are ENHRY and SYGVKD. This CDR3 contains 15 residues. V shed 4 bases and J shed 0 bases, with 10 bases lying between them. The data derive from a study of CD8+CD57+ T cells in acquired aplastic anemia. Background on the study: An average of approximately 3.4 ug of DNA was obtained from sorted CD4+ and CD8+ cells.

Investigators profiled TCR beta VDJ and CDR3 from genomic DNA template. Via MiXCR, TCRdb re-called the reads, giving one row per CDR3 protein. Of some 44,000 distinct CDR3 sequences listed, roughly two thirds are singletons. The study, taken as a whole, reports: CD8+ Simpson's diversity did not differ significantly between patients and controls. Shared by patients and controls, twenty-nine CD8+ CDR3s were abundant in patients.

The sequence derives from a human donor in good health, serving as a control. The V and J genes are TRBV10-3 and TRBJ2-1; the D gene is possibly TRBD2 (5 bases). Input material: sorted CD4+, CD8+, or CD8+CD57+ T cells (not recorded which) from PBMCs. CDR3 loop: CAISGAGHSYNEQFF. The CDR3 DNA sequence: TGTGCCATCAGTGGGGCGGGCCACTCCTACAATGAGCAGTTCTTC.